What follows are 21 T cell receptor beta chains derived from one specimen sequenced in a study of T-cell memory formation after mild COVID-19. TCRdb recomputed calls from the 5' RACE reads with MiXCR, one row per CDR3 protein. The table includes a few hundred thousand distinct CDR3 sequences, 20% to 25% detected once. The sequencing input was PBMCs or a T cell subset sorted from them (not recorded which). Receptor source: a man between 18 and 29 years old who had mild COVID-19 (a few samples of this study predate the infection). Cell type and time point are not known.

J is TRBJ1-4 and V is TRBV3-1, with D possibly matching TRBD1 (5 bases). Germline assignment: CDR1 LGHDT and CDR2 YNNKEL (reference sequence). The CDR3 extends over 14 amino acids. Trimming took 5 bases from V and 8 from J, leaving 15 bases between them. As DNA, the CDR3 is TGTGCCAGCAGCTCCACCGGGGCCGGGGAAAAACTGTTTTTT. Translated: CASSSTGAGEKLFF.

V and J are TRBV6-5 and TRBJ2-7; D is ambiguous. Germline V lookup: CDR1 MNHEY, CDR2 SVGAGI. V lost 0 bases and J lost 5, with 2 bases in between. The CDR3 length is 11 residues. CDR3 nucleotides: TGTGCCAGCAGTTACTCGGACGAGCAGTACTTC. This encodes CASSYSDEQYF.

The V gene is TRBV29-1, the J gene TRBJ2-1, with D unresolved. This CDR3 contains 14 residues. The V end was cut by 2 bases, the J end by 1 base, with 9 bases between. Germline lookup yields CDR1 SQVTM and CDR2 ANQGSEA. In nucleotides, the CDR3 is TGCAGCGTTGAAAAGGATAGGTCCTACAATGAGCAGTTCTTC. This codes for CSVEKDRSYNEQFF.

This chain uses TRBV3-1 with TRBJ1-3; TRBD1 might be the D (6 bases). V gave up 4 bases and J gave up 0 bases, with 13 bases separating them. The germline CDR1 and CDR2 sequences are LGHDT and YNNKEL (reference sequence). CDR3 length: 16 residues. The CDR3 DNA follows: TGTGCCAGCAGCCCCCCCGACAGGAACTCTGGAAACACCATATATTTT. This codes for CASSPPDRNSGNTIYF.

This clonotype appeared a single time. The V call is TRBV20-1, the J call TRBJ1-2, with 9 bases identical to TRBD1. CDR1 and CDR2 (germline): DFQATT, SNEGSKA (reference sequence). Trimming cost V 3 bases and J 5 bases; bases outside gene matches: 4. The CDR3 has 13 residues. Here the CDR3 reads CSARWTGVYGYTF. The CDR3 region has the DNA TGCAGTGCTAGGTGGACAGGGGTATATGGCTACACCTTC.

V is TRBV29-1 and J is TRBJ2-7; 9 nucleotides match TRBD2. This CDR3 comprises 16 residues. CDR1 and CDR2 (germline): SQVTM, ANQGSEA. V lost 5 bases and J lost 3; bases outside the gene matches: 14. The CDR3 bases are TGCAGCGTTCGTGTGGCGGGGGGGCCGTTTCTCTACGAGCAGTACGTC. It is translated as CSVRVAGGPFLYEQYV.

The chain links TRBV3-1 to TRBJ2-2; a possible D gene is TRBD1 (6 bases). The CDR3 loop spans 15 amino acids. The germline V gene has CDR1 LGHDT and CDR2 YNNKEL (reference sequence). The V end was cut by 3 bases, the J end by 3 bases, with 11 bases between. Written as DNA, the CDR3 is TGTGCCAGCAGCCATCCGCAGGGGTACACCGGGGAGCTGTTTTTT. As protein: CASSHPQGYTGELFF. The whole variable domain, filled in from reference TRBV3-1 and TRBJ2-2, reads DTAVSQTPKYLVTQMGNDKSIKCEQNLGHDTMYWYKQDSKKFLKIMFSYNNKELIINETVPNRFSPKSPDKAHLNLHINSLELGDSAVYFCASSHPQGYTGELFFGEGSRLTVL.

The chain combines TRBV5-6 with TRBJ2-7; D is perhaps TRBD1 (6 bases). The V gene lost 0 bases and the J gene lost 0 bases, with 10 bases spanning the gap. The CDR3 runs to 15 residues. The germline V gene encodes CDR1 SGHDT and CDR2 YYEEEE. The CDR3 region is CASSLARTDSYEQYF. The CDR3 DNA follows: TGTGCCAGCAGCTTGGCTCGGACAGACTCCTACGAGCAGTACTTC.

Only a few counts were recorded for this clonotype. V and J are TRBV7-2 and TRBJ1-6, with D unresolved. V shed 1 base and J shed 14 bases, with 15 bases lying between them. CDR1 SGHTA and CDR2 FQGNSA come from the germline V gene. This CDR3 is 14 amino acids long. The CDR3 bases are TGTGCCAGCAGCTTAGACAAGGCCTATTCGGCCCTCCACTTT. Translating it yields CASSLDKAYSALHF.

This clonotype was counted between two and nine times. V and J are TRBV20-1 and TRBJ1-1; the D is unclear. CDR1 and CDR2 from the germline V gene are DFQATT and SNEGSKA (reference sequence). This CDR3 is 14 amino acids long. V was clipped by 0 bases and J by 2 bases, with 10 bases between them. CDR3 sequence reads: CSARDPKVNTEAFF. As DNA, the CDR3 is TGCAGTGCTAGAGATCCTAAGGTAAACACTGAAGCTTTCTTT.

This chain uses TRBV4-3 with TRBJ2-3, with TRBD2 identical over 9 bases. The CDR3 spans 15 residues. Per germline, CDR1 LGHNA and CDR2 YSLEER. Trimming removed 1 base from V and 7 bases from J; junction bases left unmatched: 6. CDR3 DNA: TGCGCCAGCAGCCAAGGGACTAGCGCCGCTCATACGCAGTATTTT. This translates into CASSQGTSAAHTQYF.

This clonotype has only a few counts. The DNA for the CDR3 is TGTGCCAGCAGCTTAGAACTTACCGGGGGGGGCTCCTACGAGCAGTACTTC. Translating it yields CASSLELTGGGSYEQYF. The V and J genes are TRBV7-9 and TRBJ2-7; 8 bases fit TRBD2. CDR1 is SEHNR, CDR2 FQNEAQ, per germline (reference sequence). Germline trimming cut 1 base from V and 0 bases from J; bases unmatched to any gene: 8. The CDR3 has 17 amino acids.

The V and J genes are TRBV7-8 and TRBJ1-1; a possible D gene is TRBD1 (6 bases). The CDR3 spans 15 residues. Deletions cut 5 bases from V and 2 bases from J, with 15 bases between. Germline V gene lookup returns CDR1 SGHVS and CDR2 FQNEAQ. CDR3 DNA sequence: TGTGCCAGCAGCCCGACCAGGACAGTCAACACTGAAGCTTTCTTT. It specifies CASSPTRTVNTEAFF. The full variable domain, completed using reference TRBV7-8 and TRBJ1-1, is GAGVSQSPRYKVAKRGQDVALRCDPISGHVSLFWYQQALGQGPEFLTYFQNEAQLDKSGLPSDRFFAERPEGSVSTLKIQRTQQEDSAVYLCASSPTRTVNTEAFFGQGTRLTVV.

This chain's CDR3 is CAGGAWGETQYF. In DNA form, the CDR3 reads TGTGCGGGGGGCGCGTGGGGAGAGACCCAGTACTTC. The chain carries TRBV21-1 and TRBJ2-5; TRBD1 is taken as the D call from the table, unchecked against the DNA. TRBV21-1 is assigned pseudogene status. This CDR3 contains 12 residues.

This clonotype has only a few counts. This chain uses TRBV4-3 with TRBJ2-1, with 10 nucleotides matching TRBD2. Germline-derived CDR1 and CDR2 are LGHNA and YSLEER. The CDR3 has 17 amino acids. V lost 1 base, J lost 7 bases, and 10 bases stayed unmatched. This chain's CDR3 is CASSQVGYERGGNEQFF. The CDR3 DNA reads TGCGCCAGCAGCCAAGTTGGTTACGAGCGGGGGGGGAATGAGCAGTTCTTC.

This clonotype was seen only a few times. The chain employs TRBV6-2 or TRBV6-3 and TRBJ2-4, with D tentatively TRBD2 (6 bases). V gave up 2 bases and J gave up 3 bases, with 11 bases separating them. CDR1 and CDR2 from the germline V gene are MNHEY and SVGEGT. The CDR3 is 15 residues long. CDR3 residues: CASSYGGFGKNIQYF. For the CDR3, the DNA is TGTGCCAGCAGTTACGGAGGGTTTGGCAAAAACATTCAGTACTTC.

This chain links TRBV7-9 with TRBJ2-3, with 10 bases aligning to TRBD2. V lost 3 bases to trimming and J lost 2 bases; unmatched junction nucleotides: 2. The V gene's germline CDR1 is SEHNR and CDR2 FQNEAQ (reference sequence). The CDR3 sequence is 15 residues long. The CDR3 coding sequence is TGTGCCAGCAGCTTGACTAGCGGGTTCACAGATACGCAGTATTTT. Protein sequence: CASSLTSGFTDTQYF.

The chain is built from TRBV4-1 and TRBJ2-7, with D tentatively TRBD1 (5 bases). V was clipped by 1 base and J by 3 bases, with 13 bases between them. Germline CDR1 and CDR2: MGHRA and YSYEKL. The CDR3 contains 15 residues. The CDR3, as DNA: TGCGCCAGCAGCCAAGTTGAACAGGTCTTCTACGAGCAGTACTTC. Its protein product is CASSQVEQVFYEQYF.

The V call is TRBV7-2, the J call TRBJ2-7, with D possibly called TRBD1 or TRBD2 (6 bases each). Between the trimmed V and J ends, which lost 5 bases and 7 bases, there was a span of 18 bases. Germline V gene sequence: CDR1 SGHTA, CDR2 FQGNSA. This CDR3 is 14 amino acids long. Here the CDR3 DNA reads TGTGCCAGCAGCCCCACGGGGGCGGGCGGGGAGCAGTACGTC. It specifies CASSPTGAGGEQYV.

This clonotype was observed many times. This chain uses TRBV5-1 with TRBJ2-5; D unresolved. Trimming removed 4 bases from V and 3 bases from J, with 13 bases in between. This CDR3 comprises 14 residues. The germline CDR1 and CDR2 sequences are SGHRS and YFSETQ. The CDR3 DNA reads TGCGCCAGCAGCCCAGACCGACAAGAAGAGACCCAGTACTTC. Residues: CASSPDRQEETQYF.

This clonotype appeared a few times. This sequence joins TRBV5-1 and TRBJ2-5; 8 bases map to TRBD1. Looked up from germline, CDR1 is SGHRS and CDR2 is YFSETQ. The CDR3 contains 12 residues. The junction had 3 bases not matched to a gene; V was cut back by 6 bases and J by 5 bases. DNA of the CDR3: TGCGCCAGCAACCGGGACAGGGAGACCCAGTACTTC. Translating gives CASNRDRETQYF.